This entry features one TCR beta chain sequence. This sample is part of a study of blood T cell repertoires in COVID-19. About the study: Sources were T cells, B-cell-depleted T cells, or PBMCs; the material itself was cDNA or gDNA.

Trimming cost V 6 bases and J 3 bases, with 17 bases left between them. The CDR3 loop spans 15 amino acids. Generated by immunoSEQ multiplex PCR, the TCRdb table keeps only in-frame clones and is missing some. Of 140,000 to 150,000 clones in the sample, 80% to 90% were seen once. The V gene is TRBV23-1, the J gene TRBJ2-5; weak D call: TRBD2 (6 bases). TRBV23-1 is an ORF for which the function is uncertain. The receptor comes from a woman aged 55-75 years with COVID-19, enrolled during active disease. The sequencing sample was made of peripheral blood. The CDR3 is CASRPTGSDKETQYF. The CDR3 DNA is TGCGCCAGCAGGCCGACCGGGAGCGATAAAGAGACCCAGTACTTC.